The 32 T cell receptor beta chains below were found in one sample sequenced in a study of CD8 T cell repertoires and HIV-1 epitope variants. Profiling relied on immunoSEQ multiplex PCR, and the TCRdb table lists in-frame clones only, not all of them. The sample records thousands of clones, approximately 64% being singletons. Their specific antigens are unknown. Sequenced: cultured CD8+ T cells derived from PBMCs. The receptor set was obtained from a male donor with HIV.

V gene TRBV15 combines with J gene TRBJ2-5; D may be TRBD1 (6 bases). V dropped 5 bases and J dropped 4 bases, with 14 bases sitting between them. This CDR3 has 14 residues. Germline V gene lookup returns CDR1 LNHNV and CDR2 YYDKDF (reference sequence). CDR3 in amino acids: CATSVRGGRETQYF. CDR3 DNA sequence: TGTGCCACCAGCGTTAGAGGGGGTAGAGAGACCCAGTACTTC.

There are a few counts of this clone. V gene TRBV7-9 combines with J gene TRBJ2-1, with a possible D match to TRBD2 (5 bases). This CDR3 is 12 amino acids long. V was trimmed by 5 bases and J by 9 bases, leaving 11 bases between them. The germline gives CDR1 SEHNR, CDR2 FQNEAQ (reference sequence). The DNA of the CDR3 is TGTGCCAGCAGCCGCTCGGGGTTTGAGCAGTTCTTC. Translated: CASSRSGFEQFF. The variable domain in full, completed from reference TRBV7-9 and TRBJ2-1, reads DTGVSQNPRHKITKRGQNVTFRCDPISEHNRLYWYRQTLGQGPEFLTYFQNEAQLEKSRLLSDRFSAERPKGSFSTLEIQRTEQGDSAMYLCASSRSGFEQFFGPGTRLTVL.

Written as DNA, the CDR3 is TGTGCCAGCAGCGATGCTCGGGCTGGGGGCAATCAGCCCCAGCATTTT. This encodes CASSDARAGGNQPQHF. V usage is TRBV7-9 and J usage is TRBJ1-5; D is ambiguous. The V and J ends lost 5 bases and 2 bases respectively, with 16 bases between them. Looked up from germline, CDR1 is SEHNR and CDR2 is FQNEAQ (reference sequence). The CDR3 loop spans 16 amino acids.

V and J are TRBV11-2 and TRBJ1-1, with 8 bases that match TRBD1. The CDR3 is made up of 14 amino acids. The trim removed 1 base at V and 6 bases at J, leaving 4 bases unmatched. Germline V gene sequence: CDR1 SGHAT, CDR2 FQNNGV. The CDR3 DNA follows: TGTGCCAGCAGCTTAGGGACAGGGACTTCTGAAGCTTTCTTT. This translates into CASSLGTGTSEAFF.

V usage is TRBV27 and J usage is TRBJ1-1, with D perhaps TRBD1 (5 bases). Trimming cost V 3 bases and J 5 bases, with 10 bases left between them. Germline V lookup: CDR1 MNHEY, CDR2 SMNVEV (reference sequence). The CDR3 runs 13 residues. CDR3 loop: CASSFMGGTEAFF. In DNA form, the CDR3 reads TGTGCCAGCAGTTTTATGGGGGGAACTGAAGCTTTCTTT.

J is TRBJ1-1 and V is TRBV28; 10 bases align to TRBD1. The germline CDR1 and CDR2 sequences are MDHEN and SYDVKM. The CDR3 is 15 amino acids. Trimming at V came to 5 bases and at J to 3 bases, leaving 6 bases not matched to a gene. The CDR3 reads CASSPIGQGDTEAFF. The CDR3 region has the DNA TGTGCCAGCAGTCCGATAGGACAGGGGGACACTGAAGCTTTCTTT.

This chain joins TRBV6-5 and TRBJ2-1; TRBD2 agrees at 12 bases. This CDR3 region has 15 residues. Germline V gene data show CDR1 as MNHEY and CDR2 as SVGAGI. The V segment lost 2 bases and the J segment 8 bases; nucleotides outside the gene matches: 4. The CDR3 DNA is TGTGCCAGCAGTTACGGGCTAGCGGGAGGGGATGAGCAGTTCTTC. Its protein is CASSYGLAGGDEQFF.

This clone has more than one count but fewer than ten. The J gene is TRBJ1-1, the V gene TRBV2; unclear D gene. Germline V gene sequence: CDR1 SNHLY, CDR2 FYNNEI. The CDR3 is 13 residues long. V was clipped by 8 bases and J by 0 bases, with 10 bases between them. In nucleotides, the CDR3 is TGTGCCAGCCGTGGAATTATGAACACTGAAGCTTTCTTT. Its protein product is CASRGIMNTEAFF.

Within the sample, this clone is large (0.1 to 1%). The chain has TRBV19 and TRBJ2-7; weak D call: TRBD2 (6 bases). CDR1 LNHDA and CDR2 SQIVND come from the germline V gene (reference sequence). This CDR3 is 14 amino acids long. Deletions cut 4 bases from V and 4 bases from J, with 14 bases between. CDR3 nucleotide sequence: TGTGCCAGTAGTACCCTAGCGACAGAATACGAGCAGTACTTC. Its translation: CASSTLATEYEQYF.

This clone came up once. This chain's CDR3 is CATSSSLAGLTDTQYF. The CDR3 DNA reads as TGTGCCACCAGCTCCTCCCTAGCGGGGCTCACAGATACGCAGTATTTT. The chain uses TRBV15 and TRBJ2-3; 9 bases match TRBD2. This CDR3 contains 16 residues. V lost 5 bases and J lost 2; bases outside the gene matches: 8. Germline CDR1 reads LNHNV; CDR2 reads YYDKDF (reference sequence).

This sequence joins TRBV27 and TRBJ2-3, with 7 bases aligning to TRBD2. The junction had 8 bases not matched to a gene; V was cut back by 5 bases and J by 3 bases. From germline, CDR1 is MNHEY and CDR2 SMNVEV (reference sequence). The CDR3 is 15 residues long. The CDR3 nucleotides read TGTGCCAGCAGTACCCTTAGCGGGTTAACAGATACGCAGTATTTT. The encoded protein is CASSTLSGLTDTQYF.

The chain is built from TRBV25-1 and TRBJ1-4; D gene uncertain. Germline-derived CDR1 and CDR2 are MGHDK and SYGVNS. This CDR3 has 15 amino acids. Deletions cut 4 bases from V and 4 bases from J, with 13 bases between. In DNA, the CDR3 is TGTGCCAGCAGTGTTCCAATACGTATTAATGAAAAACTGTTTTTT. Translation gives CASSVPIRINEKLFF. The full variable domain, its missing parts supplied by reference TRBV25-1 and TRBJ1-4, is EADIYQTPRYLVIGTGKKITLECSQTMGHDKMYWYQQDPGMELHLIHYSYGVNSTEKGDLSSESTVSRIRTEHFPLTLESARPSHTSQYLCASSVPIRINEKLFFGSGTQLSVL.

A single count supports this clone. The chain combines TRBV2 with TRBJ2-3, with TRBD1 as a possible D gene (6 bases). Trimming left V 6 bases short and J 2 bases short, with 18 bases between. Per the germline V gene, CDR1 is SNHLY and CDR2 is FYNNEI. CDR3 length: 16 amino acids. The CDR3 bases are TGTGCCAGCAGGCTAGAGACAGGAATCTACACAGATACGCAGTATTTT. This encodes CASRLETGIYTDTQYF.

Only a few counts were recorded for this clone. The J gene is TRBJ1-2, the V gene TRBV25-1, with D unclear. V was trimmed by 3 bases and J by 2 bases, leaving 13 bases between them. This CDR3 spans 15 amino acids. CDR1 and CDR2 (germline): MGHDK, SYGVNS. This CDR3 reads CASSEGLARNYGYTF. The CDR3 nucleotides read TGTGCCAGCAGTGAGGGTTTAGCAAGGAACTATGGCTACACCTTC.

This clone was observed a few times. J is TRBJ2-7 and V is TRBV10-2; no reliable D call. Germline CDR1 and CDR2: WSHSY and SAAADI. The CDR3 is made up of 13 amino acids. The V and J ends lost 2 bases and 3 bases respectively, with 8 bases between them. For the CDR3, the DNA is TGCGCCAGCAGTGAGACGGAATACTACGAGCAGTACTTC. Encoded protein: CASSETEYYEQYF.

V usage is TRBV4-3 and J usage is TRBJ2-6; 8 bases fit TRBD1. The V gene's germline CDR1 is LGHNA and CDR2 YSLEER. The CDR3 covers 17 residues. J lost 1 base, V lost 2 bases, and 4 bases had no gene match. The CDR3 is CASSQRQGRSGANVLTF. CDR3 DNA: TGCGCCAGCAGCCAAAGACAGGGGAGGTCTGGGGCCAACGTCCTGACTTTC.

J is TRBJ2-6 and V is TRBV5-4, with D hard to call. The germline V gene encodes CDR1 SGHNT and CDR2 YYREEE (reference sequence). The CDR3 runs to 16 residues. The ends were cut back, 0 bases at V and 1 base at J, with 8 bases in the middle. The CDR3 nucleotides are TGTGCCAGCAGCTTGGGCGGCCGGTCTGGGGCCAACGTCCTGACTTTC. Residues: CASSLGGRSGANVLTF.

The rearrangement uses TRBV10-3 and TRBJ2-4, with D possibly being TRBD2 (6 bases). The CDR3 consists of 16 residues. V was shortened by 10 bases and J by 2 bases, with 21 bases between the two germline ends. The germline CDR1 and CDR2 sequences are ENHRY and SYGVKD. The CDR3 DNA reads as TGTGCCACCATGAAGGAGCGGGTGGGGACCAAAAACATTCAGTACTTC. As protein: CATMKERVGTKNIQYF.

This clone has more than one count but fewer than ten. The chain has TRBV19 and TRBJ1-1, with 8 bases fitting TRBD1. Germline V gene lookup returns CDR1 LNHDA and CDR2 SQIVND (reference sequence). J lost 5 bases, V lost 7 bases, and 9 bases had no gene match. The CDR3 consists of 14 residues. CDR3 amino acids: CASTDGQGGTEAFF. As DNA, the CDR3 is TGTGCCAGTACCGATGGACAGGGAGGTACTGAAGCTTTCTTT.

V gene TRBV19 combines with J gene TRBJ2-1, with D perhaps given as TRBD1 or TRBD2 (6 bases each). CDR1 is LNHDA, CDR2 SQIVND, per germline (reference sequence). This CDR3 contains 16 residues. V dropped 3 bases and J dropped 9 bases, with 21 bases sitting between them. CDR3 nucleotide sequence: TGTGCCAGTAGTATCGGGGGCCCCCCGCCGATCAGTGAGCAGTTCTTC. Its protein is CASSIGGPPPISEQFF. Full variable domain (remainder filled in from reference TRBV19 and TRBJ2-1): DGGITQSPKYLFRKEGQNVTLSCEQNLNHDAMYWYRQDPGQGLRLIYYSQIVNDFQKGDIAEGYSVSREKKESFPLTVTSAQKNPTAFYLCASSIGGPPPISEQFFGPGTRLTVL.

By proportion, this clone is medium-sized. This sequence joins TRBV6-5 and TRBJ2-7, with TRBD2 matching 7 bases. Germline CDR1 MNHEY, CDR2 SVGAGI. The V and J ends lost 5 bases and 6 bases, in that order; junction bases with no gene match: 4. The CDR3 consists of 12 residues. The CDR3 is CASSAGTIEQYF. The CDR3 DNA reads TGTGCCAGCAGTGCGGGGACTATCGAGCAGTACTTC.

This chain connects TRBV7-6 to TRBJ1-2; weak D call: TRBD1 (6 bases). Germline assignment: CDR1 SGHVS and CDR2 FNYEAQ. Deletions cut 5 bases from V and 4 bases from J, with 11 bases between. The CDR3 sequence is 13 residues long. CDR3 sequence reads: CASSPRGPYGYTF. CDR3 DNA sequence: TGTGCCAGCAGCCCCCGGGGGCCCTATGGCTACACCTTC. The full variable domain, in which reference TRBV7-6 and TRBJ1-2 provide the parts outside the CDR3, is GAGVSQSPRYKVTKRGQDVALRCDPISGHVSLYWYRQALGQGPEFLTYFNYEAQQDKSGLPNDRFSAERPEGSISTLTIQRTEQRDSAMYRCASSPRGPYGYTFGSGTRLTVV.

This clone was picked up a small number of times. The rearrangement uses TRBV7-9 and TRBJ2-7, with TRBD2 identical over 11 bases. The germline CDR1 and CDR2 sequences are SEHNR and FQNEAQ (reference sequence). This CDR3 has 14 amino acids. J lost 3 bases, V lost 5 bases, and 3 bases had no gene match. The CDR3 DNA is TGTGCCAGCAGCCCGACTAGCGGGATCTACGAGCAGTACTTC. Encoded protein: CASSPTSGIYEQYF. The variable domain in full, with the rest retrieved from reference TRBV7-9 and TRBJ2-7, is DTGVSQNPRHKITKRGQNVTFRCDPISEHNRLYWYRQTLGQGPEFLTYFQNEAQLEKSRLLSDRFSAERPKGSFSTLEIQRTEQGDSAMYLCASSPTSGIYEQYFGPGTRLTVT.

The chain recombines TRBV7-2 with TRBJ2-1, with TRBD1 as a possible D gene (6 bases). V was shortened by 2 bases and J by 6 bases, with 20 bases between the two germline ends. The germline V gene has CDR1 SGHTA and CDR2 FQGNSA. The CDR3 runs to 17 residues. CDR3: CASSLSPPGAYGNEQFF. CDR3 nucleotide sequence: TGTGCCAGCAGCTTATCTCCCCCAGGGGCGTACGGCAATGAGCAGTTCTTC.

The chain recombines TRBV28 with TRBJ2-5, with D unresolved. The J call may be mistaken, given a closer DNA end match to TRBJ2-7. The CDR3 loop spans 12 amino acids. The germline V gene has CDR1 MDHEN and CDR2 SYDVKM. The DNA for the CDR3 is TGTGCCAGCAGTTTTTCGGTGAACGAGCAGTACTTC. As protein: CASSFSVNEQYF.

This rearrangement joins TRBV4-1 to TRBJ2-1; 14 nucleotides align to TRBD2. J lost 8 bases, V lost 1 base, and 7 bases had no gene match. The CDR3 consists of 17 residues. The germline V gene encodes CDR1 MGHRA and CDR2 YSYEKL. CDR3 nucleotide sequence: TGCGCCAGCAGCCAAGCCGGGACTAGCGGGAGAGTGGATGAGCAGTTCTTC. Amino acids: CASSQAGTSGRVDEQFF.

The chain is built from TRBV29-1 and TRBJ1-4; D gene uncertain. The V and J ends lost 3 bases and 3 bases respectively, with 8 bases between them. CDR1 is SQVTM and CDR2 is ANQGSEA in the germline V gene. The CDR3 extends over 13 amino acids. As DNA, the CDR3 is TGCAGCGTTGAGGGAGACTCTAATGAAAAACTGTTTTTT. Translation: CSVEGDSNEKLFF.

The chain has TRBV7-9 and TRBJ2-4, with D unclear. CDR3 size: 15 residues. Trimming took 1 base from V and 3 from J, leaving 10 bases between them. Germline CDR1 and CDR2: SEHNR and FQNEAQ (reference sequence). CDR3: CASSLGESGKNIQYF. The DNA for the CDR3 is TGTGCCAGCAGCTTAGGTGAATCTGGCAAAAACATTCAGTACTTC.

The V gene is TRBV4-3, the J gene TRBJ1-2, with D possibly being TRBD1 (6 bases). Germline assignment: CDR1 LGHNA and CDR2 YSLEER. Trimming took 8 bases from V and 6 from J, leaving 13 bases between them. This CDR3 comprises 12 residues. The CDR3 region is CASSGEVDGYTF. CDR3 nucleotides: TGCGCCAGCTCAGGGGAGGTTGATGGCTACACCTTC.

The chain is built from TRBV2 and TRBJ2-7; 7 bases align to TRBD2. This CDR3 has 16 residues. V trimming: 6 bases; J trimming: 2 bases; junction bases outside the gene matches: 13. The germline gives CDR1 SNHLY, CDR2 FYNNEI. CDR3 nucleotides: TGTGCCAGCAGGGGGGGAAGCGGGGTGGAGGCCTACGAGCAGTACTTC. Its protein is CASRGGSGVEAYEQYF. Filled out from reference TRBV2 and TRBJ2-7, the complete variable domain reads EPEVTQTPSHQVTQMGQEVILRCVPISNHLYFYWYRQILGQKVEFLVSFYNNEISEKSEIFDDQFSVERPDGSNFTLKIRSTKLEDSAMYFCASRGGSGVEAYEQYFGPGTRLTVT.

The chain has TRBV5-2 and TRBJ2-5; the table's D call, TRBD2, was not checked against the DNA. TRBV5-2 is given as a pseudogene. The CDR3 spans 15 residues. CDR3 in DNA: TGTGCCAGCAGCTCCGCCGGGATAGATCAAGAGACCCAGTACTTC. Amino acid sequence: CASSSAGIDQETQYF.

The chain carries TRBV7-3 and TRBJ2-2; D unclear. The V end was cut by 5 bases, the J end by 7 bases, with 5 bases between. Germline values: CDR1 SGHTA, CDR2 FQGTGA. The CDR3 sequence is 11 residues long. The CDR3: CASSDGGELFF. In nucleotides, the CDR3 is TGTGCCAGCAGCGACGGCGGGGAGCTGTTTTTT.